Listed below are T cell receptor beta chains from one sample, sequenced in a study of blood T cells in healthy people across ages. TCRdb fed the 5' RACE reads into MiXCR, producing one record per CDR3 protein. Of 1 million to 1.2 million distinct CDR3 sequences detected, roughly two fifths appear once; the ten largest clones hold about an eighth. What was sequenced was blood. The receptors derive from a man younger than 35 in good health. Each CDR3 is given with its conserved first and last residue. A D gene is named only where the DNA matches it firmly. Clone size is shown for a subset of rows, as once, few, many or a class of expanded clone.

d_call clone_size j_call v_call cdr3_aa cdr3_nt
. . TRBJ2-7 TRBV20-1 CSASGFGVTSYEQYF TGCAGTGCTAGCGGCTTCGGGGTTACTTCCTACGAGCAGTACTTC
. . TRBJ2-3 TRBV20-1 CSARVQRLGDTQYF TGCAGTGCTAGGGTCCAGAGGCTGGGAGATACGCAGTATTTT
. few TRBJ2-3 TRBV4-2 CASSQDRYRGDTQYF TGTGCCAGCAGCCAAGATCGATACCGCGGAGATACGCAGTATTTT
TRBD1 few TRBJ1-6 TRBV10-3 CAISGGQGDNSPLHF TGTGCCATCAGTGGTGGACAGGGGGATAATTCACCCCTCCACTTT
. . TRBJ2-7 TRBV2 CASSEMELQYF TGTGCCAGCAGTGAAATGGAGCTTCAGTACTTC
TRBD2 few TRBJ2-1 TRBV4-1 CASSRPSGEPFF TGCGCCAGCAGCCGACCTAGCGGGGAACCGTTCTTC
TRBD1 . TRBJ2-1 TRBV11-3 CASSLQGLINNEQFF TGTGCCAGCAGCCTACAGGGGCTAATTAACAATGAGCAGTTCTTC
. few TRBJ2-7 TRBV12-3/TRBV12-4 CASSEDSRDEQYF TGTGCCAGCAGTGAGGACAGCAGGGACGAGCAGTACTTC
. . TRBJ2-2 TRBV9 CASSVDGNEDGELFF TGTGCCAGCAGCGTAGACGGTAACGAGGACGGGGAGCTGTTTTTT
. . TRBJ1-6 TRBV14 CASSQSLAATLTSPLHF TGTGCCAGCAGCCAATCTTTAGCAGCCACCTTAACTTCACCCCTCCACTTT
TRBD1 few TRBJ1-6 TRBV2 CASRTGVSNSPLHF TGTGCCAGCAGGACAGGGGTTTCGAATTCACCCCTCCACTTT
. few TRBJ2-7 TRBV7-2 CASSLVAARSYEQYF TGTGCCAGCAGCTTAGTTGCAGCGCGCTCCTACGAGCAGTACTTC
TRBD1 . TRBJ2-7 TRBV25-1 CASTGTGVNEQYF TGTGCCAGCACAGGGACAGGGGTCAATGAGCAGTACTTC
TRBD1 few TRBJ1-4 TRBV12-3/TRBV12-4 CASSLGQGLFF TGTGCCAGCAGTCTGGGACAGGGATTGTTTTTT
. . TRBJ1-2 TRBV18 CASSPLRDLTTTYGYTF TGTGCCAGCTCACCACTCAGGGACTTAACGACCACTTATGGCTACACCTTC
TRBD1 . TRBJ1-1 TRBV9 CASSVVGTDNTEAFF TGTGCCAGCAGCGTAGTTGGGACAGATAACACTGAAGCTTTCTTT
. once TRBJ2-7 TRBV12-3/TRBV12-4 CASSIGPSASLGEQYF TGTGCCAGCAGTATAGGCCCCTCGGCTAGTCTGGGTGAGCAGTACTTC
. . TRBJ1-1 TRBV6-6 CASSDVQNAEAFF TGTGCCAGCAGTGACGTACAGAACGCTGAAGCTTTCTTT
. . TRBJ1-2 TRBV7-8 CASSFPPTDGYTF TGTGCCAGCAGCTTTCCCCCTACAGATGGCTACACCTTC
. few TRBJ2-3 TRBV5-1 CASSVEGPDTQYF TGCGCCAGCAGCGTGGAAGGACCAGATACGCAGTATTTT
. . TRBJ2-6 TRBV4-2 CASSQIGQLVFGANVLTF TGTGCCAGCAGCCAAATAGGACAGTTAGTATTTGGGGCCAACGTCCTGACTTTC
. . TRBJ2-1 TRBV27 CASSPLGPSYNEQFF TGTGCCAGCAGTCCCCTAGGCCCTTCCTACAATGAGCAGTTCTTC
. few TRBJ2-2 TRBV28 CASSLEGGELFF TGTGCCAGCAGTTTAGAAGGCGGGGAGCTGTTTTTT
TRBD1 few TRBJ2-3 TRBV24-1 CATSDLRDRSDTQYF TGTGCCACCAGTGATTTAAGGGACAGATCAGATACGCAGTATTTT
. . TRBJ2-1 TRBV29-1 CSVLAGPSSYNEQFF TGCAGCGTACTAGCCGGGCCTAGCTCCTACAATGAGCAGTTCTTC
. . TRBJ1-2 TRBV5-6 CASSFGRLTNYGYTF TGTGCCAGCAGCTTTGGCCGACTGACTAACTATGGCTACACCTTC
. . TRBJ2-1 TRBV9 CAGSVETSNEQFF TGTGCCGGCAGCGTAGAGACCTCCAATGAGCAGTTCTTC
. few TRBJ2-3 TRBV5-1 CASSPDLRRYSPDTQYF TGCGCCAGCAGCCCGGACCTCAGGCGCTACTCACCAGATACGCAGTATTTT
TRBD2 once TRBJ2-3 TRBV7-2 CASSLELGLAGGRSTDTQYF TGTGCCAGCAGCTTGGAGTTAGGACTAGCGGGGGGCCGAAGCACAGATACGCAGTATTTT
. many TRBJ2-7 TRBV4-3 CASSQEWDSGTYEQYF TGCGCCAGCAGCCAAGAATGGGACTCCGGCACCTACGAGCAGTACTTC
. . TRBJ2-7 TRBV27 CASSSPVGDEQYF TGTGCCAGCAGTTCACCAGTAGGGGACGAGCAGTACTTC
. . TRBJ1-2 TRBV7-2 CASTASNYGYTF TGTGCCAGCACCGCAAGCAACTATGGCTACACCTTC
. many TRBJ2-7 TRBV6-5 CASSYSAGNSYEQYF TGTGCCAGCAGTTACTCAGCAGGGAACTCCTACGAGCAGTACTTC
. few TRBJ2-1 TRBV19 CASTAEGLPGDEQFF TGTGCCAGTACCGCAGAGGGCCTTCCTGGCGATGAGCAGTTCTTC
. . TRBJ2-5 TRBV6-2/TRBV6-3 CASSSARDSPQETQYF TGTGCCAGCAGTTCCGCGAGAGACTCCCCCCAAGAGACCCAGTACTTC
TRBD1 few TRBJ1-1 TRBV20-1 CSARGDRGTEAFF TGCAGTGCTAGAGGGGACAGGGGCACTGAAGCTTTCTTT
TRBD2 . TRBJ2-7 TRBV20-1 CSARDPGLADYEQYF TGCAGTGCTAGAGATCCTGGACTAGCGGACTACGAGCAGTACTTC
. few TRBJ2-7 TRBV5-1 CASSLTGINEQYF TGCGCCAGCAGCTTGACCGGGATCAACGAGCAGTACTTC
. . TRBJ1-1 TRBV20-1 CSARSAGLDFTEAFF TGCAGTGCTAGATCGGCAGGTCTTGATTTCACTGAAGCTTTCTTT
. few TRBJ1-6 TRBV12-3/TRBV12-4 CASSLDSAPENSPLHF TGTGCCAGCAGTTTAGATTCAGCTCCCGAAAATTCACCCCTCCACTTT
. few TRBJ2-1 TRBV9 CASSPARDFHNEQFF TGTGCCAGCAGCCCTGCGAGGGACTTCCACAATGAGCAGTTCTTC
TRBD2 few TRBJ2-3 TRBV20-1 CSALNPGGDTQYF TGCAGTGCTTTAAACCCGGGGGGAGATACGCAGTATTTT
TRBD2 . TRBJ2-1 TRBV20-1 CSVFRAPTSGGVSSYNEQFF TGCAGTGTATTCAGAGCCCCCACTAGCGGGGGGGTGTCTTCCTACAATGAGCAGTTCTTC
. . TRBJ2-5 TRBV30 CAWNSGSGTQYF TGTGCCTGGAACAGCGGATCCGGGACCCAGTACTTC
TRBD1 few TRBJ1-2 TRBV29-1 CSVVQGGYGYTF TGCAGCGTTGTCCAGGGGGGCTATGGCTACACCTTC
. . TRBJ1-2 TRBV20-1 CSASPHGYTF TGCAGTGCTAGTCCCCATGGCTACACCTTC
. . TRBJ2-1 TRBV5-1 CASSPGGRALNEQFF TGCGCCAGCAGCCCTGGTGGCAGGGCTTTAAATGAGCAGTTCTTC
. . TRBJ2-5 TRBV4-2 CASSPRAALNYNEQYF TGTGCCAGCAGCCCTCGGGCGGCCCTGAACTACAATGAGCAGTACTTC
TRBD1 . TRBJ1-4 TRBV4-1 CASSQLYTTGGREKLFF TGCGCCAGCAGCCAATTATATACGACAGGGGGTCGTGAAAAACTGTTTTTT
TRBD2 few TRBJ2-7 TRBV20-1 CSARDASGFSSYEQYF TGCAGTGCTAGAGATGCTAGCGGGTTCTCTTCCTACGAGCAGTACTTC
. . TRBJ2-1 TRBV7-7 CASSLWLGSEQFF TGTGCTAGCAGCTTATGGTTAGGGTCTGAGCAGTTCTTC
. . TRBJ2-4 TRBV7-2 CASSLTGVVNEQYF TGTGCCAGCAGCTTAACGGGGGTGGTCAATGAGCAGTACTTC
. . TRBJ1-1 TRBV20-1 CSARDFGVNTEAFF TGCAGTGCTAGAGACTTCGGGGTGAACACTGAAGCTTTCTTT
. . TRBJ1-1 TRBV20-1 CSANMIGSDAEAFF TGCAGTGCTAATATGATAGGGAGTGACGCTGAAGCTTTCTTT
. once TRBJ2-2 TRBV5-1 CASSSGLGDTGELFF TGCGCCAGCAGTTCGGGACTCGGGGACACCGGGGAGCTGTTTTTT